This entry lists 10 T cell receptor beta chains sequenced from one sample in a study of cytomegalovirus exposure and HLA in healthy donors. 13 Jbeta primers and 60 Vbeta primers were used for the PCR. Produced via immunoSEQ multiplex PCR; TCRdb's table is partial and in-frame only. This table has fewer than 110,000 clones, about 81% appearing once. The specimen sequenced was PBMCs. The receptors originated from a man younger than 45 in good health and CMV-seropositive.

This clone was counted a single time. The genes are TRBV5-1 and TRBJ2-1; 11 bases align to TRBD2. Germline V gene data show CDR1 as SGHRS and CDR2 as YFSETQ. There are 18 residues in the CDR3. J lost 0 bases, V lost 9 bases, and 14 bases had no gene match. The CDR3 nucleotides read TGCGCCACCCGGCCCCTAGCGGGGGGCACCAGCTCCTACAATGAGCAGTTCTTC. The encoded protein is CATRPLAGGTSSYNEQFF. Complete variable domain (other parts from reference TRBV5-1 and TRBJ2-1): KAGVTQTPRYLIKTRGQQVTLSCSPISGHRSVSWYQQTPGQGLQFLFEYFSETQRNKGNFPGRFSGRQFSNSRSEMNVSTLELGDSALYLCATRPLAGGTSSYNEQFFGPGTRLTVL.

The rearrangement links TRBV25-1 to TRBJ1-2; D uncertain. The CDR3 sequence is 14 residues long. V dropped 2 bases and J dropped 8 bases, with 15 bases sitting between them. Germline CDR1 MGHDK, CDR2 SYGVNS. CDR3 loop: CASSETLFGSGYTF. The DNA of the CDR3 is TGTGCCAGCAGTGAAACCCTCTTCGGTAGCGGCTACACCTTC.

The CDR3 DNA is TGCGCCAGCAGCTTAGAAACAGGGTATGATGAAGCTTTCTTT. This sequence encodes CASSLETGYDEAFF. This chain connects TRBV5-1 to TRBJ1-1; possible D gene TRBD1, 6 bases. Germline CDR1 is SGHRS and CDR2 is YFSETQ. The CDR3 contains 14 residues. V lost 2 bases and J 7 bases, leaving 15 bases between the germline ends.

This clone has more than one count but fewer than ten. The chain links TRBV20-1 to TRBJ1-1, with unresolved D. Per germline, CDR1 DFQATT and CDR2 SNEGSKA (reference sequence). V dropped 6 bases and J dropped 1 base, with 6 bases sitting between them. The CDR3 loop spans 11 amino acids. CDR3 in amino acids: CSAVWNTEAFF. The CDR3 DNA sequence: TGCAGTGCCGTATGGAACACTGAAGCTTTCTTT.

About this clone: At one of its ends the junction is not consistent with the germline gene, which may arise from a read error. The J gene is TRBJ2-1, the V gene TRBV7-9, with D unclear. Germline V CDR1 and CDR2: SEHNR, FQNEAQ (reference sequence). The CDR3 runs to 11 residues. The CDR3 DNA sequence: TGTTCCAGCAGCCGCAGGAATGAGCAGTTCTTC. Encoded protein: CSSSRRNEQFF.

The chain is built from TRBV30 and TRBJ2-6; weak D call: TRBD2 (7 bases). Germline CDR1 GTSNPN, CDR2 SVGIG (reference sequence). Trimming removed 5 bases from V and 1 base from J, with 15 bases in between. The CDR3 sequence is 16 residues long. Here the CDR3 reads CAWGGGGDSGANVLTF. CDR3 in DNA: TGTGCCTGGGGGGGCGGGGGCGATTCTGGGGCCAACGTCCTGACTTTC.

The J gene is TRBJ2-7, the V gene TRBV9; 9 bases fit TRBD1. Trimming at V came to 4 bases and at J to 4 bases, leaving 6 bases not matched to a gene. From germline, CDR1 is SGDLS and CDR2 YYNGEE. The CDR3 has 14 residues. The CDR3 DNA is TGTGCCAGCAGCTGGGGACAGGGAAATTACGAGCAGTACTTC. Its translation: CASSWGQGNYEQYF.

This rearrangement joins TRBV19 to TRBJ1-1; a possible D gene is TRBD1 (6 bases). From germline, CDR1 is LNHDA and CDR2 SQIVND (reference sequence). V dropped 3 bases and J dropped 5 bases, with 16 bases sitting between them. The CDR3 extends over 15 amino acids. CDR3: CASSILGGAETEAFF. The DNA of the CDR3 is TGTGCCAGTAGTATTTTAGGGGGGGCTGAGACTGAAGCTTTCTTT.

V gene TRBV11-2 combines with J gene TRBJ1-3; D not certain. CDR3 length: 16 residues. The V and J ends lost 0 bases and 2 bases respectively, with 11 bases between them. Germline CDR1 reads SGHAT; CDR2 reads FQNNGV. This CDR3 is CASSLDVGVPGNTIYF. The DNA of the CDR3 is TGTGCCAGCAGCTTAGATGTCGGGGTCCCTGGAAACACCATATATTTT.

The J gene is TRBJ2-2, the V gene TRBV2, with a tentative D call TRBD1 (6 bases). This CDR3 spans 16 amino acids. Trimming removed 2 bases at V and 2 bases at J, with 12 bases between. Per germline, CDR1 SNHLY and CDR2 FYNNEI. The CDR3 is CASSESTGSNTGELFF. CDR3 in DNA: TGTGCCAGCAGTGAATCGACAGGTTCAAACACCGGGGAGCTGTTTTTT.